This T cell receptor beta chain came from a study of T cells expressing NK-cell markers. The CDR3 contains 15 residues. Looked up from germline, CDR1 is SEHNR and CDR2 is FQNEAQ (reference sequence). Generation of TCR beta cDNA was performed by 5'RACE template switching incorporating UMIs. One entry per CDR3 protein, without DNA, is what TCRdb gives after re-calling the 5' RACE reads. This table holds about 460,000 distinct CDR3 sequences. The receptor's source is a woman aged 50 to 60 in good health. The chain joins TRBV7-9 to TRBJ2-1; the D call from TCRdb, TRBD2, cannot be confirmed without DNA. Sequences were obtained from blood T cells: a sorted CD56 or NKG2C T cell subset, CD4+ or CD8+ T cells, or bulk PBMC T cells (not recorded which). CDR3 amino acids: CASSPGSGRTNEQFF.